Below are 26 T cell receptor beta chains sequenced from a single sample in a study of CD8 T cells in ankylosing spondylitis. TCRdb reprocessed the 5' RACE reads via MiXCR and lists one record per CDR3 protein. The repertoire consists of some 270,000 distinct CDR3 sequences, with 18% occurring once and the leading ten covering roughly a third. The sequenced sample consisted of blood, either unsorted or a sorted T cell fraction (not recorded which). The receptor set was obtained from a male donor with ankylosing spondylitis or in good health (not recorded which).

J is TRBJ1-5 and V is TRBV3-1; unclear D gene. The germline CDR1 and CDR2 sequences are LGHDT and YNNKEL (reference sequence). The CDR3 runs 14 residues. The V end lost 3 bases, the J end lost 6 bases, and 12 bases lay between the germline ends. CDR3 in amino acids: CASSQDQYGQPQHF. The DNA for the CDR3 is TGTGCCAGCAGCCAGGACCAGTACGGTCAGCCCCAGCATTTT.

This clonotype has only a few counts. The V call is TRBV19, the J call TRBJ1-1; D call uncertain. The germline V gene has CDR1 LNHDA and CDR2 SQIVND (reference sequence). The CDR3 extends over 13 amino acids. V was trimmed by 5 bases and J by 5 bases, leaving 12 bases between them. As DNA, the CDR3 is TGTGCCAGTAGTTGGGAAGGGCGTACTGAAGCTTTCTTT. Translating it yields CASSWEGRTEAFF.

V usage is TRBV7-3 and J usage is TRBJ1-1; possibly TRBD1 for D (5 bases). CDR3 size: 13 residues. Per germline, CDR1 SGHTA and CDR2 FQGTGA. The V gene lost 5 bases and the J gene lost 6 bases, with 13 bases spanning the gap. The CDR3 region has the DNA TGTGCCAGCAGCCCGAGCGGGGGACCTGAAGCTTTCTTT. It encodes CASSPSGGPEAFF.

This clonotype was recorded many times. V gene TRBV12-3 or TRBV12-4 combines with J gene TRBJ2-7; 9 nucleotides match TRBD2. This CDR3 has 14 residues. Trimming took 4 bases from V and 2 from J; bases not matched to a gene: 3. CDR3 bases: TGTGCCAGCAGTTCGACTAGCGGAACCTACGAGCAGTACTTC. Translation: CASSSTSGTYEQYF.

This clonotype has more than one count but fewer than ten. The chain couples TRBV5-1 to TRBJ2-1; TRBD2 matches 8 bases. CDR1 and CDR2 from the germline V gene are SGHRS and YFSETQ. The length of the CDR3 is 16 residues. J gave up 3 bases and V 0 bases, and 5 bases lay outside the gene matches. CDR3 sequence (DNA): TGCGCCAGCAGCTTGGCCGGGAGGGCCATCTACAATGAGCAGTTCTTC. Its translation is CASSLAGRAIYNEQFF.

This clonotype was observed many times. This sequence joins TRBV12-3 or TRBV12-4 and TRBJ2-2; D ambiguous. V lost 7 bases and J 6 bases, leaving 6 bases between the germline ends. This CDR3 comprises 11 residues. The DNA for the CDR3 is TGTGCCAGCATGTCCGCCGGGGAGCTGTTTTTT. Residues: CASMSAGELFF.

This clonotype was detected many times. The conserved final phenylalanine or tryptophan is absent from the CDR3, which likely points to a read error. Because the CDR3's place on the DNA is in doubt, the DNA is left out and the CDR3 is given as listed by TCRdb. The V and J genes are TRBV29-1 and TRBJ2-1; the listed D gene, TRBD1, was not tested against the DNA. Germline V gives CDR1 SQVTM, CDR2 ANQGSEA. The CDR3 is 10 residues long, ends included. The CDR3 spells CSVFGTEISL.

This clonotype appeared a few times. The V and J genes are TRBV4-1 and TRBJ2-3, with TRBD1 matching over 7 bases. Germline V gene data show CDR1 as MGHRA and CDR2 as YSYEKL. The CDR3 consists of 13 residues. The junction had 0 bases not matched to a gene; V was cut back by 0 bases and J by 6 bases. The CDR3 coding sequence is TGCGCCAGCAGCCAAGACAGGGGGGATACGCAGTATTTT. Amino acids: CASSQDRGDTQYF.

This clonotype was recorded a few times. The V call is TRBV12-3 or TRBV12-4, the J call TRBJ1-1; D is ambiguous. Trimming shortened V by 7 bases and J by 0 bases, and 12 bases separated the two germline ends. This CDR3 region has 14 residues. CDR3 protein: CASKMGNMNTEAFF. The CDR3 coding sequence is TGTGCCAGCAAAATGGGGAACATGAACACTGAAGCTTTCTTT.

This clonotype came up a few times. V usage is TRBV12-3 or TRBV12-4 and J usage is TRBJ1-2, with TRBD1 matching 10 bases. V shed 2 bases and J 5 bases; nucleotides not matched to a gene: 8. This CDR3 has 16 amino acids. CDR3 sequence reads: CASSLLPTGGDYGYTF. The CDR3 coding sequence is TGTGCCAGCAGTTTACTCCCGACAGGGGGCGATTATGGCTACACCTTC.

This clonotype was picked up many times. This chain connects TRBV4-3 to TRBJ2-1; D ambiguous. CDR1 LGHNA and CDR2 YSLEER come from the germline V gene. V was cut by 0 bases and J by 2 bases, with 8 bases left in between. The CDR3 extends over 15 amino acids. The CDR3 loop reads CASSQDRITYNEQFF. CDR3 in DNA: TGCGCCAGCAGCCAAGATCGCATTACCTACAATGAGCAGTTCTTC.

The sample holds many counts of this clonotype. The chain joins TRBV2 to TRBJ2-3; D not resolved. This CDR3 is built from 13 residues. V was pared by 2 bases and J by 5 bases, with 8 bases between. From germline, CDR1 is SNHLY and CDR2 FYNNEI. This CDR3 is CASSELRGDTQYF. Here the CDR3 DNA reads TGTGCCAGCAGTGAATTGCGCGGAGATACGCAGTATTTT.

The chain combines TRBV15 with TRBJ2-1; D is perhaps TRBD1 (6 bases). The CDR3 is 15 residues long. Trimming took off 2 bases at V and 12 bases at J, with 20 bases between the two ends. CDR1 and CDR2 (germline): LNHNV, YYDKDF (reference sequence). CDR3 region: CATSRTTQGSPGQFF. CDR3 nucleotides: TGTGCCACCAGCAGAACCACTCAGGGGAGCCCCGGGCAGTTCTTC.

The CDR3 protein is CASSVASQAYEQYF. CDR3 coding DNA: TGTGCCAGCAGCGTAGCTAGCCAAGCCTACGAGCAGTACTTC. The chain couples TRBV9 to TRBJ2-7; TRBD2 is a possible D gene (5 bases). The CDR3 contains 14 residues. Germline CDR1 SGDLS, CDR2 YYNGEE. V lost 0 bases and J 2 bases, leaving 9 bases between the germline ends. Filled out from reference TRBV9 and TRBJ2-7, the complete variable domain reads DSGVTQTPKHLITATGQRVTLRCSPRSGDLSVYWYQQSLDQGLQFLIQYYNGEERAKGNILERFSAQQFPDLHSELNLSSLELGDSALYFCASSVASQAYEQYFGPGTRLTVT.

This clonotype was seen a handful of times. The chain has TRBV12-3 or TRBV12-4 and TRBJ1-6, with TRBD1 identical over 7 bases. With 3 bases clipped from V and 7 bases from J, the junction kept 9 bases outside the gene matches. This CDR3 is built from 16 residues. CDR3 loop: CASSFKTGRVNSPLHF. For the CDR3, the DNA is TGTGCCAGCAGTTTTAAGACAGGGAGGGTCAATTCACCCCTCCACTTT.

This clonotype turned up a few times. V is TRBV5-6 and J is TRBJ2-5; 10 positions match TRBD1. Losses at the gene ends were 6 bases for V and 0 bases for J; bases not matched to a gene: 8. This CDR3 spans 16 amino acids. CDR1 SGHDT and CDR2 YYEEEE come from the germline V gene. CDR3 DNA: TGTGCCAGCAAACCCTGGACAGGGGGAGACCAAGAGACCCAGTACTTC. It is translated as CASKPWTGGDQETQYF.

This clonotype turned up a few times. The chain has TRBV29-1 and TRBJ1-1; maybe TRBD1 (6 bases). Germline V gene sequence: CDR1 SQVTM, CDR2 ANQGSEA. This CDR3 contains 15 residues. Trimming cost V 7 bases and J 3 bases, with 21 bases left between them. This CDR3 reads CSGTPMTGDDTEAFF. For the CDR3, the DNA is TGCAGCGGGACCCCGATGACAGGCGATGACACTGAAGCTTTCTTT.

The CDR3 reads CASSPQSANEQFF. CDR3 nucleotide sequence: TGTGCCAGCAGCCCGCAATCGGCGAATGAGCAGTTCTTC. The chain combines TRBV7-9 with TRBJ2-1; D is unresolved. The CDR3 consists of 13 residues. Germline V gives CDR1 SEHNR, CDR2 FQNEAQ (reference sequence). Trimming took 5 bases from V and 7 from J, leaving 12 bases between them.

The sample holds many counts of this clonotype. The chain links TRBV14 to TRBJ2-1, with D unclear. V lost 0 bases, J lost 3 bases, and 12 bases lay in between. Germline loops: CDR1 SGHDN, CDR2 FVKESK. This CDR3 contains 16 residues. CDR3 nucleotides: TGTGCCAGCAGCCAAGAAGTGCCTTTCGACTACAATGAGCAGTTCTTC. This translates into CASSQEVPFDYNEQFF.

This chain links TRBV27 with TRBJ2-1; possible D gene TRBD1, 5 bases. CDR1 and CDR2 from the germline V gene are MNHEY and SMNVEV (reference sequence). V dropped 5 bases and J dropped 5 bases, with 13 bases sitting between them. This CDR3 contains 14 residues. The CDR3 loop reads CASSRADRHNEQFF. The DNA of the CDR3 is TGTGCCAGCAGTCGAGCCGACAGACACAATGAGCAGTTCTTC.

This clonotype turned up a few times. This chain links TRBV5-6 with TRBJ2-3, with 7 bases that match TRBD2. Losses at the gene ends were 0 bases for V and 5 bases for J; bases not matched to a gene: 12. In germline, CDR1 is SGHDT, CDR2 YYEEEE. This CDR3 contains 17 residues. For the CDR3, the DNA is TGTGCCAGCAGCTTGGGGCCCTATGCGGGAGCCCAAGATACGCAGTATTTT. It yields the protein CASSLGPYAGAQDTQYF.

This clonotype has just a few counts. The CDR3 region has the DNA TGTGCCAGCAGCAATAGCGGGAAGCTAGACAATGAGCAGTTCTTC. Amino acid sequence: CASSNSGKLDNEQFF. The chain is built from TRBV11-2 and TRBJ2-1; 8 positions agree with TRBD2. Germline CDR1 is SGHAT and CDR2 is FQNNGV. This CDR3 has 15 residues. V shed 5 bases and J 5 bases; nucleotides not matched to a gene: 8.

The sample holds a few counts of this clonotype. DNA for the CDR3: TGCAGTGCTAGAGTGTGGGGGGTCGATGGCTACGAGCAGTACTTC. Protein sequence: CSARVWGVDGYEQYF. The V gene is TRBV20-1, the J gene TRBJ2-7; D possibly corresponds to TRBD2 (6 bases). Germline assignment: CDR1 DFQATT and CDR2 SNEGSKA (reference sequence). The length of the CDR3 is 15 residues. V lost 1 base and J lost 3, with 16 bases in between.

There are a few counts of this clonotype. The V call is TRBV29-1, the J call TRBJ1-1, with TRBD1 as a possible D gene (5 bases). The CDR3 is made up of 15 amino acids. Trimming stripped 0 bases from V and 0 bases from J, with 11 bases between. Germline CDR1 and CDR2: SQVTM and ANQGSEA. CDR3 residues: CSVEDQEGMNTEAFF. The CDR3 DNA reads TGCAGCGTTGAAGATCAGGAGGGGATGAACACTGAAGCTTTCTTT.

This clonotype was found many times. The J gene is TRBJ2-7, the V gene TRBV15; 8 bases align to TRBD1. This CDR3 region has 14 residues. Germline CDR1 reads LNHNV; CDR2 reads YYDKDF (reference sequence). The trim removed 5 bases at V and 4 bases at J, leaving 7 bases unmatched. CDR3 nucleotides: TGTGCCACCAGCCGTGAGACAGGGGTGTACGAGCAGTACTTC. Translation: CATSRETGVYEQYF. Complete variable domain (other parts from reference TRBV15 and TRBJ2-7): DAMVIQNPRYQVTQFGKPVTLSCSQTLNHNVMYWYQQKSSQAPKLLFHYYDKDFNNEADTPDNFQSRRPNTSFCFLDIRSPGLGDTAMYLCATSRETGVYEQYFGPGTRLTVT.

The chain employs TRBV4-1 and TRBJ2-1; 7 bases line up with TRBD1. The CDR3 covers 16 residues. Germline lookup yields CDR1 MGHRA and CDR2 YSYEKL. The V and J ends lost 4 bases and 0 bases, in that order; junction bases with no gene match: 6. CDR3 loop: CASSPQQGYSYNEQFF. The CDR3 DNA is TGCGCCAGCAGCCCTCAACAGGGGTACTCCTACAATGAGCAGTTCTTC.